These T cell receptor beta chains were read from a single sample in a study of persistence of HIV-infected CD4 T cells. The table came from immunoSEQ multiplex PCR; TCRdb's copy has only in-frame clones and leaves some out. The data hold about 30,000 clones, with roughly 70% observed a single time. No antigens are known for them. The material was CD4+ T cells sorted from PBMCs after approximately 20-hour stimulation, obtained from a patient who received antiretroviral therapy. These receptors came from an adult man with HIV who was CMV-seropositive. CDR3s include the opening cysteine and the closing phenylalanine or tryptophan.

V,CDR3
TRBV6-2/TRBV6-3,CASSYSDRDIYGYTF
TRBV6-5,CASLRDTYNSPLHF
TRBV28,CASSLGHSNQPQHF
TRBV18,CASSPPRTGLNTEAFF
TRBV7-9,CASSSQGQRMPQHF
TRBV19,CASSPRQGGNNQPQHF
TRBV2,CASRKGEDQPQHF
TRBV10-2,CASSESGQSSYGYTF
TRBV7-9,CASSLGGLGGSGNTIYF
TRBV7-9,CASSSLISADTQYF
TRBV10-3,CAIKDRGNTEAFF
TRBV15,CATSSPPRVEAFF
TRBV2,CASTDRGRSYGYTF
TRBV5-1,CASSTGTGNYGYTF
TRBV27,CASSLKPNTEAFF
TRBV7-2,CASSLASGASYNEQFF
TRBV9,CASSAAGHLQETQYF
TRBV18,CASSRDRNYGYTF
TRBV7-9,CASSLEYGEYGYTF
TRBV10-2,CASSHGTSGGNEQFF
TRBV7-9,CASTPKDGKIPFF
TRBV7-9,CASSLARTGWGTEAFF
TRBV19,CASSARNRGHTEAFF
TRBV11-2,CASSFIDEAFF
TRBV2,CATSRGGGAYYGYTF
TRBV3-1/TRBV3-2,CASSPPVGPGRNTEAFF
TRBV2,CASLRDRDTEAFF
TRBV2,CASSIQPNNQPQHF
TRBV7-8,CASSPPVSDEQYF
TRBV18,CASSPAGRSTDTQYF
TRBV18,CASSPRAEINTEAFF
TRBV3-1/TRBV3-2,CASNTGTNYGYTF